The 31 T cell receptor beta chains given below trace back to one sample, sequenced in a study of response to subunit inactivated influenza vaccine. TCRdb itself ran the RT-PCR reads through MiXCR, one entry per CDR3 protein. The sample has some 540,000 distinct CDR3 sequences, less than 25% seen once. This sample was also put to use in a study of T cells expressing NK-cell markers. From that report: TCR beta cDNA was generated via 5'RACE template switching incorporating UMIs.

The sequencing here drew on CD4+ T cells sorted from PBMCs, taken 12 days after vaccination. These receptors were taken from a man aged 50 to 60 who received an inactivated influenza vaccine.

This rearrangement joins TRBV10-3 to TRBJ2-3; D uncertain. V gave up 7 bases and J gave up 0 bases, with 11 bases separating them. Germline CDR1 is ENHRY and CDR2 is SYGVKD. The CDR3 runs 14 residues. For the CDR3, the DNA is TGTGCCATCAAACCGACTCCGAGCACAGATACGCAGTATTTT. It encodes CAIKPTPSTDTQYF.

This clonotype has just one count. The rearrangement links TRBV20-1 to TRBJ2-1; no definite D call. V was trimmed by 3 bases and J by 4 bases, leaving 7 bases between them. Per germline, CDR1 DFQATT and CDR2 SNEGSKA (reference sequence). This CDR3 is 12 amino acids long. The CDR3 protein is CSASMQYNEQFF. The CDR3 DNA is TGCAGTGCTAGTATGCAATACAATGAGCAGTTCTTC.

This chain joins TRBV5-6 and TRBJ2-1, with D perhaps TRBD2 (7 bases). Germline V gives CDR1 SGHDT, CDR2 YYEEEE. The CDR3 consists of 14 residues. V lost 2 bases and J 6 bases, leaving 12 bases between the germline ends. Written as DNA, the CDR3 is TGTGCCAGCAGCTTACCGGGGGGCCGCAATGAGCAGTTCTTC. It yields the protein CASSLPGGRNEQFF.

The chain is built from TRBV7-2 and TRBJ2-1; no clear D. Germline V lookup: CDR1 SGHTA, CDR2 FQGNSA. The V end was cut by 1 base, the J end by 5 bases, with 6 bases between. There are 13 residues in the CDR3. The CDR3 DNA is TGTGCCAGCAGCTTAGTGTATGACAATGAGCAGTTCTTC. Residues: CASSLVYDNEQFF.

Many counts were recorded for this clonotype. This chain joins TRBV15 and TRBJ1-1; TRBD1 agrees at 7 bases. The trim removed 3 bases at V and 11 bases at J, leaving 6 bases unmatched. Germline CDR1 LNHNV, CDR2 YYDKDF (reference sequence). This CDR3 comprises 12 residues. DNA of the CDR3: TGTGCCACCAGCAGGGGGACAGATATGGCTTTCTTT. As protein: CATSRGTDMAFF.

This clonotype has a count of ten or more. The chain links TRBV11-3 to TRBJ1-2; 9 nucleotides agree with TRBD1. CDR3 size: 13 residues. Germline V gene data show CDR1 as SGHNT and CDR2 as YENEEA. Trimming at V came to 5 bases and at J to 8 bases, leaving 6 bases not matched to a gene. CDR3 in amino acids: CASSSTGGVGYTF. The CDR3 DNA reads as TGTGCCAGCAGCAGTACAGGGGGCGTCGGCTACACCTTC.

V and J are TRBV7-2 and TRBJ1-5; 8 nucleotides line up with TRBD1. V lost 6 bases and J lost 0; bases outside the gene matches: 4. This CDR3 has 15 residues. CDR1 and CDR2 (germline): SGHTA, FQGNSA. The CDR3 DNA is TGTGCCAGCAGAGCGACAGGGGATAGCAATCAGCCCCAGCATTTT. It encodes CASRATGDSNQPQHF.

This clonotype was detected many times. V gene TRBV7-2 combines with J gene TRBJ2-5, with TRBD1 identical over 7 bases. CDR1 SGHTA and CDR2 FQGNSA come from the germline V gene. This CDR3 region has 15 residues. V lost 6 bases, J lost 11 bases, and 18 bases stayed unmatched. This chain's CDR3 is CASRSDRESFTMQYF. CDR3 DNA sequence: TGTGCCAGCAGGTCAGACAGGGAATCGTTCACTATGCAGTACTTC.

This chain uses TRBV20-1 with TRBJ2-1; tentative D call: TRBD2 (7 bases). The ends were cut back, 0 bases at V and 2 bases at J, with 14 bases in the middle. CDR1 is DFQATT and CDR2 is SNEGSKA in the germline V gene (reference sequence). The CDR3 loop spans 16 amino acids. The CDR3 spells CSARDRGGGTYNEQFF. CDR3 coding DNA: TGCAGTGCTAGAGATAGGGGCGGGGGCACCTACAATGAGCAGTTCTTC.

V gene TRBV7-2 combines with J gene TRBJ2-7; a possible D gene is TRBD2 (6 bases). The CDR3 loop spans 16 amino acids. V lost 2 bases, J lost 7 bases, and 21 bases lay in between. Germline values: CDR1 SGHTA, CDR2 FQGNSA. The chain's CDR3 is CASSLNTERAPREQYF. In nucleotides, the CDR3 is TGTGCCAGCAGCTTAAATACGGAGCGGGCCCCTAGGGAGCAGTACTTC.

This clonotype was seen a handful of times. The rearrangement links TRBV7-2 to TRBJ1-3; D uncertain. CDR1 is SGHTA and CDR2 is FQGNSA in the germline V gene. Trimming stripped 6 bases from V and 0 bases from J, with 12 bases between. CDR3 size: 15 residues. CDR3: CASSSGRSSGNTIYF. In DNA form, the CDR3 reads TGTGCCAGCAGTTCCGGGAGGAGCTCTGGAAACACCATATATTTT.

The V gene is TRBV6-5, the J gene TRBJ2-4, with 9 bases matching TRBD1. CDR1 is MNHEY and CDR2 is SVGAGI in the germline V gene. With 0 bases clipped from V and 6 bases from J, the junction kept 9 bases outside the gene matches. The CDR3 has 17 residues. The CDR3, as DNA: TGTGCCAGCAGTTACTCTCCCCCCGGGACAGGGTCAAACATTCAGTACTTC. Protein sequence: CASSYSPPGTGSNIQYF.

The CDR3 reads CASSLAGTVMNEQFF. For the CDR3, the DNA is TGTGCCAGCAGCTTGGCCGGGACAGTCATGAATGAGCAGTTCTTC. The chain recombines TRBV5-5 with TRBJ2-1, with 7 nucleotides matching TRBD1. Germline CDR1 and CDR2: SGHKS and YYEKEE (reference sequence). Germline trimming cut 0 bases from V and 7 bases from J; bases unmatched to any gene: 7. The CDR3 contains 15 residues.

The chain uses TRBV25-1 and TRBJ1-1; D is undetermined. The V end lost 2 bases, the J end lost 8 bases, and 6 bases lay between the germline ends. CDR3 length equals 11 residues. Per germline, CDR1 MGHDK and CDR2 SYGVNS. As DNA, the CDR3 is TGTGCCAGCAGTGAAGGGCAGGAAGCTTTCTTT. This encodes CASSEGQEAFF. Variable domain in full (rest from reference TRBV25-1 and TRBJ1-1): EADIYQTPRYLVIGTGKKITLECSQTMGHDKMYWYQQDPGMELHLIHYSYGVNSTEKGDLSSESTVSRIRTEHFPLTLESARPSHTSQYLCASSEGQEAFFGQGTRLTVV.

This chain connects TRBV12-3 or TRBV12-4 to TRBJ1-1; 8 nucleotides align to TRBD1. The trim removed 6 bases at V and 5 bases at J, leaving 11 bases unmatched. The CDR3 sequence is 15 residues long. The CDR3 DNA sequence: TGTGCCAGCAGGCCGGGTCGGACAGGGTATACTGAAGCTTTCTTT. Translating it yields CASRPGRTGYTEAFF.

This clonotype has more than one count but fewer than ten. This chain uses TRBV7-3 with TRBJ2-2; 9 bases fit TRBD1. Trimming cost V 2 bases and J 9 bases; bases outside gene matches: 4. CDR3 length: 14 residues. CDR1 SGHTA and CDR2 FQGTGA come from the germline V gene. This CDR3 reads CASSLPGQGRELFF. The CDR3 coding sequence is TGTGCCAGCAGCTTACCCGGACAGGGGAGGGAGCTGTTTTTT.

This clonotype has more than one count but fewer than ten. The CDR3 loop reads CASRRAETGPTEAFF. DNA of the CDR3: TGTGCCAGCAGACGAGCCGAGACAGGGCCCACTGAAGCTTTCTTT. The gene calls are TRBV12-3 or TRBV12-4 and TRBJ1-1; 7 positions agree with TRBD1. V gave up 6 bases and J gave up 4 bases; unmatched junction bases: 11. This CDR3 has 15 residues.

The chain couples TRBV5-1 to TRBJ2-4; TRBD1 matches 9 bases. Germline V CDR1 and CDR2: SGHRS, YFSETQ. This CDR3 is 16 amino acids long. V trimming: 4 bases; J trimming: 1 base; junction bases outside the gene matches: 6. The CDR3 DNA reads as TGCGCCAGCAGCCTATACAGGGGGCTGGCCAAAAACATTCAGTACTTC. It translates to CASSLYRGLAKNIQYF.

This rearrangement joins TRBV19 to TRBJ2-1; unclear D gene. This CDR3 is 13 amino acids long. Germline CDR1 is LNHDA and CDR2 is SQIVND (reference sequence). V dropped 0 bases and J dropped 4 bases, with 4 bases sitting between them. DNA for the CDR3: TGTGCCAGTAGTATAGAGGGATACAATGAGCAGTTCTTC. Translation: CASSIEGYNEQFF.

This chain's CDR3 is CASSIMTGVITETQYF. The CDR3 nucleotides are TGTGCCAGCAGCATCATGACAGGAGTTATTACAGAGACCCAGTACTTC. The chain joins TRBV11-2 to TRBJ2-5, with D perhaps matching TRBD1 (6 bases). The CDR3 runs to 16 residues. V shed 5 bases and J shed 4 bases, with 20 bases lying between them. Germline loops: CDR1 SGHAT, CDR2 FQNNGV. The whole variable domain, filled in from reference TRBV11-2 and TRBJ2-5, reads EAGVAQSPRYKIIEKRQSVAFWCNPISGHATLYWYQQILGQGPKLLIQFQNNGVVDDSQLPKDRFSAERLKGVDSTLKIQPAKLEDSAVYLCASSIMTGVITETQYFGPGTRLLVL.

Only a few counts were recorded for this clonotype. The chain employs TRBV9 and TRBJ2-7, with D hard to call. The CDR3 consists of 11 residues. Germline CDR1 and CDR2: SGDLS and YYNGEE. V lost 0 bases and J lost 6, with 4 bases in between. This CDR3 is CASSVGSEQYF. CDR3 coding DNA: TGTGCCAGCAGCGTAGGATCCGAGCAGTACTTC.

This clonotype occurred a few times. This chain links TRBV29-1 with TRBJ1-1, with a possible D match to TRBD1 (6 bases). CDR3 length equals 13 residues. CDR1 is SQVTM and CDR2 is ANQGSEA in the germline V gene. Trimming pared 6 bases from V and 1 base from J, leaving 12 bases between. The CDR3 is CSVSGAKNTEAFF. The CDR3 DNA is TGCAGCGTCTCGGGGGCCAAGAACACTGAAGCTTTCTTT.

The chain couples TRBV6-1 to TRBJ2-1, with D perhaps TRBD1 (5 bases). V dropped 6 bases and J dropped 6 bases, with 18 bases sitting between them. The CDR3 totals 15 residues. CDR1 and CDR2 from the germline V gene are MNHNS and SASEGT. CDR3 DNA: TGTGCCAGCAGCGAGTCGGCAGGGTTCCGCAATGAGCAGTTCTTC. Its protein is CASSESAGFRNEQFF.

The chain recombines TRBV4-2 with TRBJ2-7; 11 bases are shared with TRBD2. The CDR3 length is 16 residues. The germline V gene encodes CDR1 LGHNA and CDR2 YNFKEQ. The junction had 8 bases not matched to a gene; V was cut back by 1 base and J by 6 bases. The CDR3 nucleotides read TGTGCCAGCAGCCAAGCCGTAGCGGGGGGGAATCCCGAGCAGTACTTC. Its translation: CASSQAVAGGNPEQYF.

This chain connects TRBV3-1 to TRBJ2-7; 7 bases map to TRBD1. The length of the CDR3 is 15 residues. V gave up 1 base and J gave up 5 bases; unmatched junction bases: 8. The germline CDR1 and CDR2 sequences are LGHDT and YNNKEL (reference sequence). In DNA, the CDR3 is TGTGCCAGCAGCCAAGGATCAGGGGGTATGAACGAGCAGTACTTC. Translating it yields CASSQGSGGMNEQYF.

V gene TRBV20-1 combines with J gene TRBJ2-7; D tentatively reads TRBD1 or TRBD2 (6 bases each). The length of the CDR3 is 12 residues. From germline, CDR1 is DFQATT and CDR2 SNEGSKA (reference sequence). V dropped 3 bases and J dropped 6 bases, with 12 bases sitting between them. As DNA, the CDR3 is TGCAGTGCTAGCAGCGGAGGGGGCGAGCAGTACTTC. This encodes CSASSGGGEQYF.

The table lists this clonotype with a count of one. The rearrangement links TRBV20-1 to TRBJ2-1; TRBD1 might be the D (6 bases). From germline, CDR1 is DFQATT and CDR2 SNEGSKA (reference sequence). This CDR3 contains 13 residues. The V and J ends lost 7 bases and 8 bases respectively, with 18 bases between them. Here the CDR3 DNA reads TGCAGTGTCAAGATGGGGGCGGTAGATGAGCAGTTCTTC. Its protein product is CSVKMGAVDEQFF.

This clonotype turned up a few times. V and J are TRBV9 and TRBJ2-3, with D uncertain. The CDR3 length is 15 residues. Germline assignment: CDR1 SGDLS and CDR2 YYNGEE. The germline V and J ends were trimmed by 0 bases and 1 base, with 9 bases remaining between them. CDR3 in amino acids: CASSVEPGRTDTQYF. The CDR3 DNA is TGTGCCAGCAGCGTAGAACCAGGCCGCACAGATACGCAGTATTTT.

This sequence joins TRBV16 and TRBJ2-1; 7 bases fit TRBD2. This CDR3 is 14 amino acids long. Germline V gene lookup returns CDR1 KGHSY and CDR2 FQNENV. Losses at the gene ends were 6 bases for V and 9 bases for J; bases not matched to a gene: 11. The CDR3 nucleotides read TGTGCCAGCAGACGGATCAGGGAGGGGCGTGAGCAGTTCTTC. It translates to CASRRIREGREQFF.

The chain uses TRBV12-3 or TRBV12-4 and TRBJ2-7; D possibly corresponds to TRBD1 (6 bases). The CDR3 runs 14 residues. V lost 6 bases and J lost 2, with 14 bases in between. This CDR3 reads CASRENGGPYEQYF. The DNA of the CDR3 is TGTGCCAGCAGAGAGAATGGGGGCCCCTACGAGCAGTACTTC.

The sample holds a few counts of this clonotype. J is TRBJ1-1 and V is TRBV30; D unresolved. Germline V gene sequence: CDR1 GTSNPN, CDR2 SVGIG (reference sequence). V was pared by 0 bases and J by 10 bases, with 15 bases between. CDR3 length: 13 amino acids. The CDR3: CAWSVRIDSGAFF. CDR3 nucleotide sequence: TGTGCCTGGAGTGTACGTATCGACTCGGGAGCTTTCTTT.